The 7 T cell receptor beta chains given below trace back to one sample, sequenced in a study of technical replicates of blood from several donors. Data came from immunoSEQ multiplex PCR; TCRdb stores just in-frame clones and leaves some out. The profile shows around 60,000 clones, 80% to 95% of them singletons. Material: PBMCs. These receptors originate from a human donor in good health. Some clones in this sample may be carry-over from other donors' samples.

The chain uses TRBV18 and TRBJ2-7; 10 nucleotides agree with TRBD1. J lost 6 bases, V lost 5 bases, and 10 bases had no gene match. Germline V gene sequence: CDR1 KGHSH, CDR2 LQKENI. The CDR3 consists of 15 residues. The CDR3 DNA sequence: TGTGCCAGCTCAGGACCGGGACAGGGGCTCGGCGAGCAGTACTTC. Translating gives CASSGPGQGLGEQYF.

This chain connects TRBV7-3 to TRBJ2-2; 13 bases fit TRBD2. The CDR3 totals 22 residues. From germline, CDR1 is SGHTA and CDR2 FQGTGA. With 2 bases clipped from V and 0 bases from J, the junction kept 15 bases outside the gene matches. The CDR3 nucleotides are TGTGCCAGCAGCTTAGTTCAGGAAACTAGCGGGGGGGCGACTGCGAACACCGGGGAGCTGTTTTTT. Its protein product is CASSLVQETSGGATANTGELFF.

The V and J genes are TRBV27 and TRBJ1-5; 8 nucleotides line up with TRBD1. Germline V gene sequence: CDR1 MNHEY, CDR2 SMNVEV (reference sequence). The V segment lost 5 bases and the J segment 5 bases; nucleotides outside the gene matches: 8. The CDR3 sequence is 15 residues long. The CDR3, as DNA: TGTGCCAGCAGTCCGGACAGGGTTTTCGATCAGCCCCAGCATTTT. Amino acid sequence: CASSPDRVFDQPQHF.

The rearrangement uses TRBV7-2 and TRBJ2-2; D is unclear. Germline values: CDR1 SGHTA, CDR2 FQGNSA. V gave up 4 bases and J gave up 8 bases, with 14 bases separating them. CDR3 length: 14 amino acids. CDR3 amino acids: CASSSRTLRGELFF. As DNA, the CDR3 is TGTGCCAGCAGCTCCCGAACTTTACGAGGGGAGCTGTTTTTT.

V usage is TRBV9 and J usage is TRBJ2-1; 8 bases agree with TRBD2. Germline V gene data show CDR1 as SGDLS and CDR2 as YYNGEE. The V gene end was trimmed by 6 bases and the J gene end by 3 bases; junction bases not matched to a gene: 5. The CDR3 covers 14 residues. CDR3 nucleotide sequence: TGTGCCAGCAACCCGGGGGGGGACTACAATGAGCAGTTCTTC. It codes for CASNPGGDYNEQFF.

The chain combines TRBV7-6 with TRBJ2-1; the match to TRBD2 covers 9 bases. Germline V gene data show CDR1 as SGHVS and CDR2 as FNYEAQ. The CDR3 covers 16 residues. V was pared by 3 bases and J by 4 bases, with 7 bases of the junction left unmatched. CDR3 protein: CASSFEAGGPYNEQFF. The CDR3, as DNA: TGTGCCAGCAGCTTTGAGGCGGGGGGGCCTTACAATGAGCAGTTCTTC.

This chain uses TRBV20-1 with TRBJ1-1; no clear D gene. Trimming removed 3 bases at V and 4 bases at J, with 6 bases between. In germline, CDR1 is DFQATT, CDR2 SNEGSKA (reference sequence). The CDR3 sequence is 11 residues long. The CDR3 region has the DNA TGCAGTGCTAGGGCCTTCACTGAAGCTTTCTTT. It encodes CSARAFTEAFF.